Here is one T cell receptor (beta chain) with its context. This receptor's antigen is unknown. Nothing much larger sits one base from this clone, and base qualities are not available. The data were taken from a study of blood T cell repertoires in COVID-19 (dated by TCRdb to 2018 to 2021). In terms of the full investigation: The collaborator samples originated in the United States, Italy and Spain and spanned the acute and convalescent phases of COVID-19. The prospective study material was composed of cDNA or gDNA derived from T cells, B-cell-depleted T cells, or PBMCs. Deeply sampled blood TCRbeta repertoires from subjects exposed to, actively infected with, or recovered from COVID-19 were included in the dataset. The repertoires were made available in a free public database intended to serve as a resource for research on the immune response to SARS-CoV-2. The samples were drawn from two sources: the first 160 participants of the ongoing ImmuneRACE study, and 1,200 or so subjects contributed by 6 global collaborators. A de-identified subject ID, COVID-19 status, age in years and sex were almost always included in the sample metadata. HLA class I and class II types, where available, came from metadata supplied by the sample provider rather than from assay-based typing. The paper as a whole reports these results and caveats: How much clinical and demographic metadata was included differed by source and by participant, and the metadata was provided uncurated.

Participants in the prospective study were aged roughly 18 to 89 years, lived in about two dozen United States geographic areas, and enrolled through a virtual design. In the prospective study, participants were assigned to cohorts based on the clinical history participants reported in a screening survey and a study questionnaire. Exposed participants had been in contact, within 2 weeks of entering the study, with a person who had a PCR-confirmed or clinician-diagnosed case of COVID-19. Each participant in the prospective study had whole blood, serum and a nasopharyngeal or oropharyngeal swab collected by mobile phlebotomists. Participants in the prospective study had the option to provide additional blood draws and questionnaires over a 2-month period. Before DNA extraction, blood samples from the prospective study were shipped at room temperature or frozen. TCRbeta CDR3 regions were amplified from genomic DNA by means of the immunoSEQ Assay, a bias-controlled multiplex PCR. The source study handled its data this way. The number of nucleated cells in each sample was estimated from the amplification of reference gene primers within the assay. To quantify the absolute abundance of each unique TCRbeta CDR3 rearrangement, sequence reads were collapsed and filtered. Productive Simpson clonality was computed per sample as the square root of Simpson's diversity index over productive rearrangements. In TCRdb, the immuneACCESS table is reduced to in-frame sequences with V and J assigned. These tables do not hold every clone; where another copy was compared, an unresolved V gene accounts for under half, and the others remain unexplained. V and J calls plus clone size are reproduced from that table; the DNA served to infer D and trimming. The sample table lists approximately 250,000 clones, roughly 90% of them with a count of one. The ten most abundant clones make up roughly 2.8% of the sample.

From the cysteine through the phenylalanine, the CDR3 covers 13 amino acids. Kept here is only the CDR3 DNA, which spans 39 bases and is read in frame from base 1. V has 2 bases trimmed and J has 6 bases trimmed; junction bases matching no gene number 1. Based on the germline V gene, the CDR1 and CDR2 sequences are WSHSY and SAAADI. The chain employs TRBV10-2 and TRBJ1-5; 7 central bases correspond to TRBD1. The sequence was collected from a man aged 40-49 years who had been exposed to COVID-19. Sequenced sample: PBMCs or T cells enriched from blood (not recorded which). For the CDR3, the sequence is CASSERDSQPQHF. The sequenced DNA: TGCGCCAGCAGTGAGAGGGACAGTCAGCCCCAGCATTTT.